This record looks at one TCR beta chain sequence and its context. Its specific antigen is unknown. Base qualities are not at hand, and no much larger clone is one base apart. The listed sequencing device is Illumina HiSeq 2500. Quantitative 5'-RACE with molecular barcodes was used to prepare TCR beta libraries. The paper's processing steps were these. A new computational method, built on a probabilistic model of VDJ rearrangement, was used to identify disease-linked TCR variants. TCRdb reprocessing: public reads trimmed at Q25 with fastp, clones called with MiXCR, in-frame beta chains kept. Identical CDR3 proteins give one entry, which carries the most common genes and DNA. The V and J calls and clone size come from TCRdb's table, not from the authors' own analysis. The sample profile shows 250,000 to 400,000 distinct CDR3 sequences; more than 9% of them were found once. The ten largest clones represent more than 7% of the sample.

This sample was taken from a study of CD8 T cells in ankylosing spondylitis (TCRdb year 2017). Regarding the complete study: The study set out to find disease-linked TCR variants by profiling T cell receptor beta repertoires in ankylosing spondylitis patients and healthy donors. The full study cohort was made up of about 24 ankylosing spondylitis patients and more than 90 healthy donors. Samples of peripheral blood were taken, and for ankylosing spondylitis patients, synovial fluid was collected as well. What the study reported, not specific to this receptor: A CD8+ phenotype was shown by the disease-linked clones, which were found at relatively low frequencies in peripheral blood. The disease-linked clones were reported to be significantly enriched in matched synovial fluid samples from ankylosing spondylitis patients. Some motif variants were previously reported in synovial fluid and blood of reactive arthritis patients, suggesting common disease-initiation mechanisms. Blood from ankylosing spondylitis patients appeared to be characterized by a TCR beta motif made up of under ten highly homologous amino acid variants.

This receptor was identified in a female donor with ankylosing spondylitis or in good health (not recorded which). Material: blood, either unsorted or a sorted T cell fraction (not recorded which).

The CDR3 is CASSLLGSGYGYTF. The DNA reads TGTGCCAGCAGCTTATTAGGGAGCGGCTATGGCTACACCTTC. The chain is encoded by TRBV7-9 joined to TRBJ1-2; no confident D gene assignment can be made. The CDR3 contains 14 residues, cysteine and phenylalanine counted. Solely the CDR3 DNA is kept, with 42 bases framed from the first base. Trimming removed 2 bases from V and 4 bases from J, leaving 11 bases between the germline ends. For CDR1 and CDR2, the germline V gene (reference sequence) lists SEHNR and FQNEAQ.